These 27 T cell receptor beta chains were all obtained from the same sample, sequenced in a study of shared clonotypes between healthy human individuals. Some clones are missing from TCRdb's copy, which holds only in-frame ones; the method was immunoSEQ multiplex PCR. The sample records under 650,000 clones, 95% to 97% being singletons. The sequenced sample was naive CD4+ T cells sorted from blood. Noted subset: CD45RA+ positively selected. Source of these receptors: a woman in her twenties or thirties in good health.

The V call is TRBV14, the J call TRBJ2-7, with D possibly being TRBD1 (5 bases). CDR1 and CDR2 (germline): SGHDN, FVKESK. Trimming pared 4 bases from V and 3 bases from J, leaving 16 bases between. The CDR3 sequence is 15 residues long. CDR3 sequence (DNA): TGTGCCAGCAGCCGCTTGGGCAGGGTAGGCTACGAGCAGTACTTC. This gives the protein CASSRLGRVGYEQYF. The full variable domain, in which reference TRBV14 and TRBJ2-7 provide the parts outside the CDR3, is EAGVTQFPSHSVIEKGQTVTLRCDPISGHDNLYWYRRVMGKEIKFLLHFVKESKQDESGMPNNRFLAERTGGTYSTLKVQPAELEDSGVYFCASSRLGRVGYEQYFGPGTRLTVT.

The chain uses TRBV6-5 and TRBJ2-7; D gene uncertain. V shed 0 bases and J shed 4 bases, with 13 bases lying between them. CDR1 and CDR2 (germline): MNHEY, SVGAGI. CDR3 length: 15 residues. The CDR3 spells CASSYSGSSGYEQYF. CDR3 sequence (DNA): TGTGCCAGCAGTTACTCGGGCTCCTCCGGGTACGAGCAGTACTTC.

The genes are TRBV2 and TRBJ1-4; the D gene is possibly TRBD1 (6 bases). The V end was cut by 5 bases, the J end by 8 bases, with 9 bases between. CDR3 length: 12 amino acids. The V gene's germline CDR1 is SNHLY and CDR2 FYNNEI. CDR3 loop: CASSLGHEKLFF. The CDR3 DNA sequence: TGTGCCAGCAGTCTGGGACACGAAAAACTGTTTTTT. The complete variable domain, with remaining parts taken from reference TRBV2 and TRBJ1-4, reads EPEVTQTPSHQVTQMGQEVILRCVPISNHLYFYWYRQILGQKVEFLVSFYNNEISEKSEIFDDQFSVERPDGSNFTLKIRSTKLEDSAMYFCASSLGHEKLFFGSGTQLSVL.

The chain is built from TRBV7-2 and TRBJ1-2, with D uncertain. Looked up from germline, CDR1 is SGHTA and CDR2 is FQGNSA. Trimming stripped 0 bases from V and 6 bases from J, with 11 bases between. The CDR3 is 14 residues long. The CDR3 protein is CASSLADLTHGYTF. The CDR3 DNA reads TGTGCCAGCAGCTTAGCCGACTTAACCCATGGCTACACCTTC.

The rearrangement uses TRBV7-9 and TRBJ2-2; 11 nucleotides line up with TRBD2. CDR3 length: 16 amino acids. V lost 6 bases, J lost 1 base, and 4 bases stayed unmatched. Per the germline V gene, CDR1 is SEHNR and CDR2 is FQNEAQ (reference sequence). This CDR3 is CASSHGLAGNTGELFF. In nucleotides, the CDR3 is TGTGCCAGCAGTCACGGACTAGCGGGGAACACCGGGGAGCTGTTTTTT.

The V and J genes are TRBV28 and TRBJ2-2; D gene uncertain. CDR1 is MDHEN and CDR2 is SYDVKM in the germline V gene. Deletions cut 7 bases from V and 0 bases from J, with 9 bases between. The length of the CDR3 is 14 residues. As DNA, the CDR3 is TGTGCCAGCACCGACCATTCGAACACCGGGGAGCTGTTTTTT. It is translated as CASTDHSNTGELFF.

This clone was seen only once. The J gene is TRBJ2-6, the V gene TRBV9, with TRBD2 identical over 7 bases. The CDR3 totals 15 residues. Germline V gene sequence: CDR1 SGDLS, CDR2 YYNGEE. Unmatched junction bases numbered 6, after V lost 7 bases and J lost 2 bases. CDR3: CASGATSAGANVLTF. Here the CDR3 DNA reads TGTGCCAGCGGGGCAACTAGCGCTGGGGCCAACGTCCTGACTTTC.

The V gene is TRBV9, the J gene TRBJ2-2; 7 nucleotides align to TRBD1. The germline V gene has CDR1 SGDLS and CDR2 YYNGEE. The CDR3 covers 15 residues. Trimming took 0 bases from V and 3 from J; bases not matched to a gene: 2. The CDR3 loop reads CASSVGGTDTGELFF. The CDR3 region has the DNA TGTGCCAGCAGCGTAGGTGGGACAGACACCGGGGAGCTGTTTTTT.

The chain is built from TRBV7-3 and TRBJ2-7; D is unclear. This CDR3 region has 16 residues. Trimming stripped 5 bases from V and 5 bases from J, with 22 bases between. From germline, CDR1 is SGHTA and CDR2 FQGTGA. CDR3 in DNA: TGTGCCAGCAGCCCCACGGCCCTGACCCTCACCCACGAGCAGTACTTC. This encodes CASSPTALTLTHEQYF.

The rearrangement uses TRBV25-1 and TRBJ2-5; D is unclear. The J call could be wrong; TRBJ2-7 is a better fit for the DNA end. The length of the CDR3 is 9 residues. Germline V gene data show CDR1 as MGHDK and CDR2 as SYGVNS. The CDR3 loop is CSPPYEQYF. In nucleotides, the CDR3 is TGTTCCCCCCCCTACGAGCAGTACTTC.

V usage is TRBV28 and J usage is TRBJ1-6, with a possible D match to TRBD1 (6 bases). Germline values: CDR1 MDHEN, CDR2 SYDVKM. The CDR3 contains 14 residues. V dropped 5 bases and J dropped 8 bases, with 13 bases sitting between them. The CDR3 sequence: CASSLWTEHSPLHF. CDR3 nucleotide sequence: TGTGCCAGCAGTCTTTGGACAGAACATTCACCCCTCCACTTT.

The chain carries TRBV7-2 and TRBJ2-7; weak D call: TRBD2 (6 bases). This CDR3 is 13 amino acids long. The germline gives CDR1 SGHTA, CDR2 FQGNSA. With 8 bases removed from V and 5 bases from J, the gap between germline ends came to 16 bases. For the CDR3, the DNA is TGTGCCAGCCACCCCGCGGGGTTGGACGAGCAGTACTTC. As protein: CASHPAGLDEQYF.

This rearrangement joins TRBV15 to TRBJ2-1; 7 bases are a match to TRBD1. CDR1 is LNHNV and CDR2 is YYDKDF in the germline V gene (reference sequence). Trimming cost V 3 bases and J 4 bases; bases outside gene matches: 6. This CDR3 has 15 amino acids. CDR3 sequence reads: CATSRSGQLYNEQFF. CDR3 bases: TGTGCCACCAGCAGGTCGGGACAGCTTTACAATGAGCAGTTCTTC.

The chain recombines TRBV10-3 with TRBJ2-5; 7 nucleotides match TRBD1. V was clipped by 2 bases and J by 14 bases; unmatched bases: 11. The CDR3 contains 13 residues. Germline lookup yields CDR1 ENHRY and CDR2 SYGVKD. The CDR3 DNA reads as TGTGCCATCAGTGAGACCTGGGACAGCCCGAAATACTTC. Translated, it gives CAISETWDSPKYF.

This chain uses TRBV19 with TRBJ1-4, with a tentative D call TRBD1 (6 bases). This CDR3 comprises 15 residues. CDR1 LNHDA and CDR2 SQIVND come from the germline V gene (reference sequence). Trimming removed 1 base from V and 5 bases from J, with 11 bases in between. Here the CDR3 reads CASSIGTAGNEKLFF. The CDR3 bases are TGTGCCAGTAGTATAGGGACAGCGGGGAATGAAAAACTGTTTTTT.

This clone appeared a single time. This chain links TRBV6-5 with TRBJ1-2; the match to TRBD1 covers 7 bases. Trimming removed 6 bases from V and 3 bases from J; junction bases left unmatched: 10. The CDR3 is 15 amino acids. The germline gives CDR1 MNHEY, CDR2 SVGAGI. The DNA for the CDR3 is TGTGCCAGCAGAATGGAGGGGGCGGTAGACTATGGCTACACCTTC. It translates to CASRMEGAVDYGYTF.

The rearrangement links TRBV27 to TRBJ2-3, with D possibly being TRBD1 (5 bases). Per germline, CDR1 MNHEY and CDR2 SMNVEV (reference sequence). Trimming took off 4 bases at V and 5 bases at J, with 10 bases between the two ends. The CDR3 is 13 amino acids. The CDR3 DNA is TGTGCCAGCAGTTCAGGGTGGGGAGATACGCAGTATTTT. Translating gives CASSSGWGDTQYF.

In the case of this clone: This specimen includes other DNA sequences encoding the same CDR3. This rearrangement joins TRBV5-1 to TRBJ1-2; weak D call: TRBD1 (5 bases). Trimming removed 4 bases at V and 2 bases at J, with 9 bases between. CDR1 is SGHRS and CDR2 is YFSETQ in the germline V gene. The CDR3 consists of 13 residues. The CDR3 DNA follows: TGCGCCAGCAGCCTCGGACAAAACTATGGCTACACCTTC. It translates to CASSLGQNYGYTF.

In DNA, the CDR3 is TGTGCCAGCAGTTTTGGGGTGCGTTGGTACGAGCAGTACTTC. Translation: CASSFGVRWYEQYF. The rearrangement links TRBV28 to TRBJ2-7; the D is unclear. Trimming took 3 bases from V and 4 from J, leaving 13 bases between them. Germline CDR1 and CDR2: MDHEN and SYDVKM. CDR3 length: 14 amino acids.

The rearrangement uses TRBV28 and TRBJ2-5; possible D gene TRBD1, 6 bases. Trimming removed 6 bases from V and 4 bases from J, with 12 bases in between. The CDR3 is 13 amino acids. Germline V CDR1 and CDR2: MDHEN, SYDVKM. CDR3 nucleotides: TGTGCCAGCAGCCCCATCAGGGGAGAGACCCAGTACTTC. This translates into CASSPIRGETQYF.

This chain connects TRBV28 to TRBJ2-1, with D possibly being TRBD1 (5 bases). V lost 5 bases and J lost 4, with 15 bases in between. Germline V lookup: CDR1 MDHEN, CDR2 SYDVKM. The CDR3 is made up of 15 amino acids. In DNA form, the CDR3 reads TGTGCCAGCAGTCCTACAGGCCGTTGGTACAATGAGCAGTTCTTC. Translating it yields CASSPTGRWYNEQFF.

The V gene is TRBV7-9, the J gene TRBJ1-1; D not resolved. The CDR3 totals 14 residues. The germline V gene encodes CDR1 SEHNR and CDR2 FQNEAQ (reference sequence). The V end lost 1 base, the J end lost 2 bases, and 8 bases lay between the germline ends. The chain's CDR3 is CASSLEFRNTEAFF. The CDR3 DNA is TGTGCCAGCAGCTTAGAGTTCAGAAACACTGAAGCTTTCTTT.

The chain uses TRBV7-3 and TRBJ2-1; unclear D gene. Germline loops: CDR1 SGHTA, CDR2 FQGTGA. The CDR3 has 15 amino acids. V was clipped by 2 bases and J by 0 bases, with 8 bases between them. DNA of the CDR3: TGTGCCAGCAGCTTATCCATCAGCTCCTACAATGAGCAGTTCTTC. The encoded protein is CASSLSISSYNEQFF.

The genes are TRBV19 and TRBJ2-1; TRBD2 matches at 7 bases. The CDR3 sequence is 19 residues long. V was clipped by 0 bases and J by 1 base; unmatched bases: 12. Germline values: CDR1 LNHDA, CDR2 SQIVND (reference sequence). CDR3 region: CASSIEGGLVSTSYNEQFF. The CDR3 region has the DNA TGTGCCAGTAGTATAGAAGGAGGACTAGTCTCAACGTCCTACAATGAGCAGTTCTTC.

This chain joins TRBV27 and TRBJ2-1; TRBD2 agrees at 12 bases. The length of the CDR3 is 17 residues. Looked up from germline, CDR1 is MNHEY and CDR2 is SMNVEV (reference sequence). The ends lost 4 bases at V and 2 bases at J; junction bases unmatched: 6. The CDR3 DNA is TGTGCCAGCAGTTCCCGGACTAGCGGGATAACCTACAATGAGCAGTTCTTC. Its translation is CASSSRTSGITYNEQFF.

The chain combines TRBV5-1 with TRBJ2-7; weak D call: TRBD1 (5 bases). The CDR3 extends over 12 amino acids. Trimming pared 7 bases from V and 7 bases from J, leaving 15 bases between. Germline V lookup: CDR1 SGHRS, CDR2 YFSETQ. The CDR3 DNA sequence: TGCGCCAGCCGCGAGGTGCAGGGTGAGCAGTACTTC. Protein sequence: CASREVQGEQYF. Combining the CDR3 with reference TRBV5-1 and TRBJ2-7 gives the whole variable domain KAGVTQTPRYLIKTRGQQVTLSCSPISGHRSVSWYQQTPGQGLQFLFEYFSETQRNKGNFPGRFSGRQFSNSRSEMNVSTLELGDSALYLCASREVQGEQYFGPGTRLTVT.

This chain joins TRBV7-2 and TRBJ2-5; 7 bases are a match to TRBD1. Unmatched junction bases numbered 10, after V lost 5 bases and J lost 4 bases. CDR1 is SGHTA and CDR2 is FQGNSA in the germline V gene. The CDR3 runs 15 residues. DNA of the CDR3: TGTGCCAGCAGCCCCACCCTTACAGGGGCAGAGACCCAGTACTTC. Amino acid sequence: CASSPTLTGAETQYF. Full variable domain (rest looked up from reference TRBV7-2 and TRBJ2-5): GAGVSQSPSNKVTEKGKDVELRCDPISGHTALYWYRQSLGQGLEFLIYFQGNSAPDKSGLPSDRFSAERTGGSVSTLTIQRTQQEDSAVYLCASSPTLTGAETQYFGPGTRLLVL.